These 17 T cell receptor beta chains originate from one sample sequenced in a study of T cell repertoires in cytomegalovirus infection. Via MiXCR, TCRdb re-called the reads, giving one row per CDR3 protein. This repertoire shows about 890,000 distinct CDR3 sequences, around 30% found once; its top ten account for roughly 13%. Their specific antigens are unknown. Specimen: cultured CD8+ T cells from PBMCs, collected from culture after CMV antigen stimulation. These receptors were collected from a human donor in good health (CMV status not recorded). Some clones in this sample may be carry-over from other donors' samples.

This CDR3 reads CASSPLGGSNTEAFF. CDR3 DNA sequence: TGTGCCAGCAGCCCTCTCGGGGGGTCGAACACTGAAGCTTTCTTT. This chain links TRBV7-2 with TRBJ1-1, with D perhaps TRBD1 (5 bases). Trimming took 5 bases from V and 1 from J, leaving 14 bases between them. Germline V gene sequence: CDR1 SGHTA, CDR2 FQGNSA. There are 15 residues in the CDR3.

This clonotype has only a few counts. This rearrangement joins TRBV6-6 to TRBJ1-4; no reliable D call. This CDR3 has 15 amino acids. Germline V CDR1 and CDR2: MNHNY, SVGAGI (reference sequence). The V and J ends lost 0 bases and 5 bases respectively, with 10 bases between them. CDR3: CASSYSWVPNEKLFF. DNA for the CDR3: TGTGCCAGCAGTTACTCGTGGGTTCCGAATGAAAAACTGTTTTTT.

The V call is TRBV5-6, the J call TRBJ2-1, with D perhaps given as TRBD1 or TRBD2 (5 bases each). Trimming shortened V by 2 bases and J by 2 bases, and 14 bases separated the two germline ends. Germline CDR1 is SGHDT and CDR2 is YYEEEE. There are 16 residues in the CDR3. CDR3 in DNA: TGTGCCAGCAGCTTTTGGGGGAACGGACCCTACAATGAGCAGTTCTTC. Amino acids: CASSFWGNGPYNEQFF. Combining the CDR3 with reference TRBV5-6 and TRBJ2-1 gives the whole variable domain DAGVTQSPTHLIKTRGQQVTLRCSPKSGHDTVSWYQQALGQGPQFIFQYYEEEERQRGNFPDRFSGHQFPNYSSELNVNALLLGDSALYLCASSFWGNGPYNEQFFGPGTRLTVL.

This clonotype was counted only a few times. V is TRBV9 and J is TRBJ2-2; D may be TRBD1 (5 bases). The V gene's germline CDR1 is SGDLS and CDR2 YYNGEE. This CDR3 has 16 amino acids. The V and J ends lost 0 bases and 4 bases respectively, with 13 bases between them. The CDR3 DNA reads TGTGCCAGCAGCGTAGGGGCAGGGCTGAGCACCGGGGAGCTGTTTTTT. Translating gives CASSVGAGLSTGELFF.

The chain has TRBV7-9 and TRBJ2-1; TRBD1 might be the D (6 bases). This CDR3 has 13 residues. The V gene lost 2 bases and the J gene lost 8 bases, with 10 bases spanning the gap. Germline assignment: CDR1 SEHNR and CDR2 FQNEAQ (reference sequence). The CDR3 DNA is TGTGCCAGCAGCTTACAGGGGACCTATGAGCAGTTCTTC. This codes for CASSLQGTYEQFF.

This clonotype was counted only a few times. The CDR3 DNA follows: TGTGCCAGCAGTGACAGGGTTTACACCGGGGAGCTGTTTTTT. Protein: CASSDRVYTGELFF. This chain uses TRBV12-3 or TRBV12-4 with TRBJ2-2; 7 bases map to TRBD1. V lost 5 bases, J lost 3 bases, and 3 bases stayed unmatched. The CDR3 has 14 residues.

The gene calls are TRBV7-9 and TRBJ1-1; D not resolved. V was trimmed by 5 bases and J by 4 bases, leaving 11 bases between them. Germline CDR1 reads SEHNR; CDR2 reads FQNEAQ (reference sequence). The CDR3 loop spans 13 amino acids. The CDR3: CASSQTVLTEAFF. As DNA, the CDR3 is TGTGCCAGCAGCCAAACAGTCCTCACTGAAGCTTTCTTT. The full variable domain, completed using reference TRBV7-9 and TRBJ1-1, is DTGVSQNPRHKITKRGQNVTFRCDPISEHNRLYWYRQTLGQGPEFLTYFQNEAQLEKSRLLSDRFSAERPKGSFSTLEIQRTEQGDSAMYLCASSQTVLTEAFFGQGTRLTVV.

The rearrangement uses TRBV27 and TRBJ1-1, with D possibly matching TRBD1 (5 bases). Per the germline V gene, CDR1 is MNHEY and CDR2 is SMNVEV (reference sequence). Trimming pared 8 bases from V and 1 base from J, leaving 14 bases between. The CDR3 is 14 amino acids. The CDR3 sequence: CASCLGTGNTEAFF. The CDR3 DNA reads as TGTGCCAGCTGCTTAGGGACGGGGAACACTGAAGCTTTCTTT.

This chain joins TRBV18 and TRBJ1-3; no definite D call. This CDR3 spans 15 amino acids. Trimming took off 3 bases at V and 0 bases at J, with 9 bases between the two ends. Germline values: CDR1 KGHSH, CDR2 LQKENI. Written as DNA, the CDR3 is TGTGCCAGCTCACCGCAGTCCCCCTCTGGAAACACCATATATTTT. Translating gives CASSPQSPSGNTIYF.

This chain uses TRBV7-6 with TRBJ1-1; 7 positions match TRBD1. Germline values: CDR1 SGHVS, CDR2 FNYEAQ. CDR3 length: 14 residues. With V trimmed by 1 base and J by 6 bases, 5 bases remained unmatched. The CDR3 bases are TGTGCCAGCAGCTTAGGGGGGGACAGCTCTGAAGCTTTCTTT. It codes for CASSLGGDSSEAFF.

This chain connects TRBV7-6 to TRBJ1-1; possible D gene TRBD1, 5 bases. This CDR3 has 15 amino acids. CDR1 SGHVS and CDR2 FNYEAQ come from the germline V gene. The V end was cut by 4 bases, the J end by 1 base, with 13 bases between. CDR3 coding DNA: TGTGCCAGCAGCTCCTCGAGGCAGGGGAACACTGAAGCTTTCTTT. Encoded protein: CASSSSRQGNTEAFF.

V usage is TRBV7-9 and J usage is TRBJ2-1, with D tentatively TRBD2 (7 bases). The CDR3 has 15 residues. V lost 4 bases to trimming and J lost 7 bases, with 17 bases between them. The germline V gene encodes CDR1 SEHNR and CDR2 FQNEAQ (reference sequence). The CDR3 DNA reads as TGTGCCAGCAGCTCCGATGGGGGGGGGGCGAATGAGCAGTTCTTC. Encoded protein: CASSSDGGGANEQFF.

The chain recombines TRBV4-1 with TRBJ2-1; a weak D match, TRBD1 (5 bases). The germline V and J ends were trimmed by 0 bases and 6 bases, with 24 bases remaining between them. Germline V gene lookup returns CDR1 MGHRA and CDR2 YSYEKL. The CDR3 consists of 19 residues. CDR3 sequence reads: CASSQDWGPRQGPGNEQFF. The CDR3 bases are TGCGCCAGCAGCCAAGATTGGGGTCCGAGGCAGGGTCCAGGCAATGAGCAGTTCTTC.

DNA for the CDR3: TGTGCCAGCAGCTCGGACAGGGTGGGAGAAAAACTGTTTTTT. Protein sequence: CASSSDRVGEKLFF. The chain employs TRBV7-9 and TRBJ1-4; 8 positions match TRBD1. Unmatched junction bases numbered 6, after V lost 4 bases and J lost 8 bases. The germline CDR1 and CDR2 sequences are SEHNR and FQNEAQ (reference sequence). This CDR3 has 14 amino acids.

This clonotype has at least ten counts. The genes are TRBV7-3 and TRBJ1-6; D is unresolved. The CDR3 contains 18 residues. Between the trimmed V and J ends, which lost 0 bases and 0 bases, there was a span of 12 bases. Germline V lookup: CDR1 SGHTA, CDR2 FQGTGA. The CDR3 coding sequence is TGTGCCAGCAGCTTAACAGGGTACATCACCTCCTATAATTCACCCCTCCACTTT. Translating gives CASSLTGYITSYNSPLHF.

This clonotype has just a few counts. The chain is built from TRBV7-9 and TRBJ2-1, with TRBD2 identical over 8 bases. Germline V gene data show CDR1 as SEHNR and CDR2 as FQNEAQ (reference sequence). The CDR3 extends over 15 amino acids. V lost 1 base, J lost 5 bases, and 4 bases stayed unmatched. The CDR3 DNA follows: TGTGCCAGCAGCTTAGTAGCGGGGCCACACAATGAGCAGTTCTTC. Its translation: CASSLVAGPHNEQFF. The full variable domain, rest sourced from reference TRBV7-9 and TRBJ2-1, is DTGVSQNPRHKITKRGQNVTFRCDPISEHNRLYWYRQTLGQGPEFLTYFQNEAQLEKSRLLSDRFSAERPKGSFSTLEIQRTEQGDSAMYLCASSLVAGPHNEQFFGPGTRLTVL.

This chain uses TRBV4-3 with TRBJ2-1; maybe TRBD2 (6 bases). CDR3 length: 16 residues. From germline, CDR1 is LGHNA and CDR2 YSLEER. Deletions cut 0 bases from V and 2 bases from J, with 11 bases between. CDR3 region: CASSQDGGSAYNEQFF. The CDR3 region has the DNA TGCGCCAGCAGCCAAGATGGGGGGTCCGCCTACAATGAGCAGTTCTTC.